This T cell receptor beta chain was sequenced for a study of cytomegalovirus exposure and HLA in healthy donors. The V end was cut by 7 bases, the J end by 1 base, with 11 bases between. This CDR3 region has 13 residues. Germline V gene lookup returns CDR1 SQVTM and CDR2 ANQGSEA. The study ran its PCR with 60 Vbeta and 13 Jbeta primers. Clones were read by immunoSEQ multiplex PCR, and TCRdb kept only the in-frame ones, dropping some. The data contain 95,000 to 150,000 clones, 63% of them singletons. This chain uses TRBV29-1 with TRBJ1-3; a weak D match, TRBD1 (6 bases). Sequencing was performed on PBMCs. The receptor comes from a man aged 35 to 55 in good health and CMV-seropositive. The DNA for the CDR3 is TGCAGCGCTGCCAGGGGATCTGGAAACACCATATATTTT. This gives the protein CSAARGSGNTIYF. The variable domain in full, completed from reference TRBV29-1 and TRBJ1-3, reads SAVISQKPSRDICQRGTSLTIQCQVDSQVTMMFWYRQQPGQSLTLIATANQGSEATYESGFVIDKFPISRPNLTFSTLTVSNMSPEDSSIYLCSAARGSGNTIYFGEGSWLTVV.